The clone carrying this T cell receptor beta chain was recorded a few times. Its antigen is undetermined. Via CD45RO/CCR7/CD25/CD127/CD95/CD27, cells of the CD4+ naive, central memory, regulatory and stem cell-like memory subsets were sorted. Germline CDR1 is SGHVS and CDR2 is FQNEAQ. CDR3 length: 15 residues. Trimming took off 2 bases at V and 4 bases at J, with 15 bases between the two ends. These data are taken from a study of beta chain features in type 1 diabetes. Study-wide results and caveats: Researchers reported that naive, central memory and Treg TCRB repertoires appeared more similar in patients than in healthy donors. TCRB CDR3s were moderately but significantly shorter in Type 1 diabetes patients in all four CD4+ subsets.

As every portion of the isolated RNA was reverse transcribed, the sequencing read expressed TCRB transcripts. TCRdb's table, derived via immunoSEQ multiplex PCR, lists solely in-frame clones and lacks some. The sample includes about 700,000 clones, around an eighth of them seen just once. This sequence was found in a man aged 18 to 29 with type 1 diabetes. Sequencing was carried out using naive CD4+ T cells from blood. This chain connects TRBV7-8 to TRBJ2-7; the D is unclear. CDR3 protein: CASSLRALEPYEQYF. Here the CDR3 DNA reads TGTGCCAGCAGCTTACGAGCGTTAGAGCCTTACGAGCAGTACTTC.